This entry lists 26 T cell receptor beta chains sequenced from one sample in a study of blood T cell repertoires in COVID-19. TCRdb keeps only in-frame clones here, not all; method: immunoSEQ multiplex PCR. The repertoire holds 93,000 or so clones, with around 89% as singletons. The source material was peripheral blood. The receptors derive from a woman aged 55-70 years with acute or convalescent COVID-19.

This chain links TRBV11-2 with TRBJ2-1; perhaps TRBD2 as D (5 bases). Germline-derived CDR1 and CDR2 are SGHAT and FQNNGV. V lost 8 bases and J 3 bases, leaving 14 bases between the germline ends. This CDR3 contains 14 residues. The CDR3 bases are TGTGCCAGCCTGCGAGGGCTTAGCTACAATGAGCAGTTCTTC. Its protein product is CASLRGLSYNEQFF.

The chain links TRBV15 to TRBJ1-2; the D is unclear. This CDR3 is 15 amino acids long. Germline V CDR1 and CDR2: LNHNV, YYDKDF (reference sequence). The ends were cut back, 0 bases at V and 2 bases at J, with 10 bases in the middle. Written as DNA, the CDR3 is TGTGCCACCAGCAGAGATCTCTCCGCGAACTATGGCTACACCTTC. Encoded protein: CATSRDLSANYGYTF.

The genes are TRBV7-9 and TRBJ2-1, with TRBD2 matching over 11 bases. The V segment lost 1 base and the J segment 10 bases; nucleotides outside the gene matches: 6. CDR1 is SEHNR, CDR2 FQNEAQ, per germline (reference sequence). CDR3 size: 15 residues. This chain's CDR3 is CASSLELAGGGEQFF. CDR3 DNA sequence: TGTGCCAGCAGCTTAGAGCTAGCGGGAGGAGGGGAGCAGTTCTTC. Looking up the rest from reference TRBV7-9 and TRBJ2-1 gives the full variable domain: DTGVSQNPRHKITKRGQNVTFRCDPISEHNRLYWYRQTLGQGPEFLTYFQNEAQLEKSRLLSDRFSAERPKGSFSTLEIQRTEQGDSAMYLCASSLELAGGGEQFFGPGTRLTVL.

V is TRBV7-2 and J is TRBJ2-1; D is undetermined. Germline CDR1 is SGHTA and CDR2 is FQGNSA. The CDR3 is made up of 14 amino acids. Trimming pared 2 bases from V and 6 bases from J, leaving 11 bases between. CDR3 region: CASSLNPPGNEQFF. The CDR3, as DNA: TGTGCCAGCAGCTTAAACCCCCCGGGCAATGAGCAGTTCTTC.

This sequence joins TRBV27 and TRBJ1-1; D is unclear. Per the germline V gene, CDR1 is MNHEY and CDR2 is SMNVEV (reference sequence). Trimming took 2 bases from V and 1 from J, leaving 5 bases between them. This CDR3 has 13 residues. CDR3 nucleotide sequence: TGTGCCAGCAGTTTAGTCAAGAACACTGAAGCTTTCTTT. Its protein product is CASSLVKNTEAFF.

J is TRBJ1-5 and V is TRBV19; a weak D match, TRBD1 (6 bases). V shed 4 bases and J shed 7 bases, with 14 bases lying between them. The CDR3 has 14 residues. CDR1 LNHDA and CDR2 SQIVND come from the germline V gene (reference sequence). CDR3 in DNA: TGTGCCAGTAGTAGTAGTGGGGGCGGGCAGCCCCAGCATTTT. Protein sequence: CASSSSGGGQPQHF.

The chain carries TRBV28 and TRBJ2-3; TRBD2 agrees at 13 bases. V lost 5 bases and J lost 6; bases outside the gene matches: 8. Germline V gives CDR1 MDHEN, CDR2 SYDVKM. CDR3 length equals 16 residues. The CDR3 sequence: CASSPLTSGRSDTQYF. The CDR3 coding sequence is TGTGCCAGCAGTCCACTGACTAGCGGGAGGTCGGATACGCAGTATTTT.

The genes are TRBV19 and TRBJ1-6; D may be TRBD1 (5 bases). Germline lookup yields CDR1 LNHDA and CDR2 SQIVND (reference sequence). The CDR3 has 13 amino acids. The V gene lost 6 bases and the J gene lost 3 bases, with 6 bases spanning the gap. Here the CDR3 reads CASRGLYNSPLHF. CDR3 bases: TGTGCCAGTAGGGGACTCTATAATTCACCCCTCCACTTT.

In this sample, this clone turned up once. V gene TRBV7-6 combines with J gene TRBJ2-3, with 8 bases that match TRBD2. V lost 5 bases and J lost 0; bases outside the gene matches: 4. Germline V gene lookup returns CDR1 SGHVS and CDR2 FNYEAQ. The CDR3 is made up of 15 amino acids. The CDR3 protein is CASSRPSGSTDTQYF. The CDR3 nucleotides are TGTGCCAGCAGCCGCCCTAGCGGGAGCACAGATACGCAGTATTTT.

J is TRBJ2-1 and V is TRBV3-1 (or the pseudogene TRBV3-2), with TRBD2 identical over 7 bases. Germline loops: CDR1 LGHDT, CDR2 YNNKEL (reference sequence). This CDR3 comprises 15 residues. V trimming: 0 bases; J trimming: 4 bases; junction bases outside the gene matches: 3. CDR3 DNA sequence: TGTGCCAGCAGCCAAGAGGCTAGCGGTTACAATGAGCAGTTCTTC. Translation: CASSQEASGYNEQFF.

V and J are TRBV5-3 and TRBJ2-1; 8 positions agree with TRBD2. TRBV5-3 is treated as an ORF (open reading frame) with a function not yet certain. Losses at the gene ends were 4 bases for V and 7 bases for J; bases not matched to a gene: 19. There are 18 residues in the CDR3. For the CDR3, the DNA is TGTGCCAGAAGCCATCAACCTGGAGCGGGAGTTCAGTGGAATGAGCAGTTCTTC. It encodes CARSHQPGAGVQWNEQFF.

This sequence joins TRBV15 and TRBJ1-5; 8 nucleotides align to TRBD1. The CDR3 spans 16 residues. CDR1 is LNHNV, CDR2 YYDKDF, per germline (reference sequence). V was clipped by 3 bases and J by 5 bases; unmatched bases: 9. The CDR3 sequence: CATSRKTRQGYQPQHF. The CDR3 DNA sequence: TGTGCCACCAGCAGGAAAACGAGACAGGGGTATCAGCCCCAGCATTTT.

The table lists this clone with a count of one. The chain's CDR3 is CASRSGTSGSGEQFF. CDR3 nucleotide sequence: TGTGCCAGCAGATCCGGGACTAGCGGGAGTGGTGAGCAGTTCTTC. The chain combines TRBV7-9 with TRBJ2-1; 14 bases fit TRBD2. Germline CDR1 is SEHNR and CDR2 is FQNEAQ (reference sequence). V shed 6 bases, J shed 9 bases, and the junction held 7 bases outside the gene matches. The CDR3 length is 15 residues.

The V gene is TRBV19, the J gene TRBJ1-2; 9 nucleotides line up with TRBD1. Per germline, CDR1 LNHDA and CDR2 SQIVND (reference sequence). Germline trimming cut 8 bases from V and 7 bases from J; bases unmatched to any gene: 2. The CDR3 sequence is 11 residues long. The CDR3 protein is CASVDRGGYTF. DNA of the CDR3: TGTGCCAGTGTGGACAGGGGTGGCTACACCTTC.

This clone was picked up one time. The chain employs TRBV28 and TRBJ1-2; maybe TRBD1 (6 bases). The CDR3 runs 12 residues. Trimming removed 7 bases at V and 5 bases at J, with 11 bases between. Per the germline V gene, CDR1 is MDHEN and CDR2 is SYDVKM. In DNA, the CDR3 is TGTGCCAGCATCCACAGGGTGTATGGCTACACCTTC. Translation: CASIHRVYGYTF.

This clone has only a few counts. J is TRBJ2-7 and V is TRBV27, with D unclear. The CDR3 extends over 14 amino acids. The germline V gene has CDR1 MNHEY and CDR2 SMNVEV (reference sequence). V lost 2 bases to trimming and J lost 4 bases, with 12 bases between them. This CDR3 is CASSLERPSYEQYF. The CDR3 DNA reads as TGTGCCAGCAGTTTAGAGCGTCCTTCTTACGAGCAGTACTTC.

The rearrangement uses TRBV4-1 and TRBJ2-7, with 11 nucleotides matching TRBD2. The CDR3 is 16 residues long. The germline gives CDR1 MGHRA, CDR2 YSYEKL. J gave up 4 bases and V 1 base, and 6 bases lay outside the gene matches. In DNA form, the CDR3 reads TGCGCCAGCAGCCAAGGCGTAGCGGGAGGGCCGTACGAGCAGTACGTC. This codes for CASSQGVAGGPYEQYV.

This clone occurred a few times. The CDR3 loop reads CASSPGGKDQPQHF. The CDR3 DNA reads as TGTGCCAGCTCACCAGGAGGGAAGGATCAGCCCCAGCATTTT. This chain uses TRBV18 with TRBJ1-5; no clear D. Germline loops: CDR1 KGHSH, CDR2 LQKENI. There are 14 residues in the CDR3. V was pared by 2 bases and J by 5 bases, with 10 bases between.

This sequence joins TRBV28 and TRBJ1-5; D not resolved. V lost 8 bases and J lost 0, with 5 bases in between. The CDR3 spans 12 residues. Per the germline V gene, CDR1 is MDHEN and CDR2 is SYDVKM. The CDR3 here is CASRYSNQPQHF. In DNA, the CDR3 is TGTGCCAGCCGGTATAGCAATCAGCCCCAGCATTTT.

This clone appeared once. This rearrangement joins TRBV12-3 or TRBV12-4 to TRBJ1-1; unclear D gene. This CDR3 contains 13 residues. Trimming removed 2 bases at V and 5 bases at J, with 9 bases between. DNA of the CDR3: TGTGCCAGCAGTTTACAGGTGGAAACTGAAGCTTTCTTT. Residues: CASSLQVETEAFF.

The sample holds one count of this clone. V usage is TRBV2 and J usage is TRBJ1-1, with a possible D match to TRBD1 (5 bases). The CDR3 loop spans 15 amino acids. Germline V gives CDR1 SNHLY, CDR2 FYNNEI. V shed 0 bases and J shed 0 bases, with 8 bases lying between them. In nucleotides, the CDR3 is TGTGCCAGCAGTGAAGCAAAGGGGATGAACACTGAAGCTTTCTTT. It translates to CASSEAKGMNTEAFF. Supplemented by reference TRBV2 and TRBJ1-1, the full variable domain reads EPEVTQTPSHQVTQMGQEVILRCVPISNHLYFYWYRQILGQKVEFLVSFYNNEISEKSEIFDDQFSVERPDGSNFTLKIRSTKLEDSAMYFCASSEAKGMNTEAFFGQGTRLTVV.

The CDR3 here is CASRAGERAEAFF. CDR3 DNA: TGCGCCAGCAGAGCAGGGGAGAGGGCTGAAGCTTTCTTT. This chain connects TRBV5-1 to TRBJ1-1, with a tentative D call TRBD1 (6 bases). The germline V gene has CDR1 SGHRS and CDR2 YFSETQ. Trimming shortened V by 5 bases and J by 6 bases, and 14 bases separated the two germline ends. This CDR3 is 13 amino acids long.

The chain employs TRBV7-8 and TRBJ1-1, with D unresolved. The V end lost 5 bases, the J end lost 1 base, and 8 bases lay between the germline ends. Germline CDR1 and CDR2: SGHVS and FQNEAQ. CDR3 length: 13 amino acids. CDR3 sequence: CASSRPGNTEAFF. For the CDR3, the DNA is TGTGCCAGCAGCCGCCCGGGGAACACTGAAGCTTTCTTT.

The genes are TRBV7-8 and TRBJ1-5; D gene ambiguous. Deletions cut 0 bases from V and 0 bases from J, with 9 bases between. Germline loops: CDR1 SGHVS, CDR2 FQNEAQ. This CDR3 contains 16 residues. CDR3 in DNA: TGTGCCAGCAGCTTAGCGCGGGCTCATAGCAATCAGCCCCAGCATTTT. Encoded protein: CASSLARAHSNQPQHF.

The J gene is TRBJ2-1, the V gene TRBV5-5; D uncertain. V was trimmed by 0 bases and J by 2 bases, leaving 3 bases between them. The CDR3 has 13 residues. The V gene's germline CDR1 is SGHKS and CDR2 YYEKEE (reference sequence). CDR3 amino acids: CASSLGPYNEQFF. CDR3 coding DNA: TGTGCCAGCAGCTTGGGGCCCTACAATGAGCAGTTCTTC.

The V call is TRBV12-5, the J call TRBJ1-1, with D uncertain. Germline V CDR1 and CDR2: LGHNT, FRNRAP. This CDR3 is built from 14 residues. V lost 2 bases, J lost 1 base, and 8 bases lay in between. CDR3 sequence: CASGLSQENTEAFF. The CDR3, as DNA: TGTGCTAGTGGTTTGTCTCAGGAGAACACTGAAGCTTTCTTT.